Below are 28 T cell receptor beta chains sequenced from a single sample in a study of T cell changes during pregnancy in multiple sclerosis. Using immunoSEQ multiplex PCR, the repertoire was profiled, and TCRdb retains in-frame clones only, with some absent. Of tens of thousands of clones listed, around 92% were seen once; the top ten hold 0.65% to 0.85%. This material consisted of CD4+ T cells from peripheral blood mononuclear cells, taken in the third trimester of pregnancy. These TCRs come from a female donor with multiple sclerosis, enrolled in a pregnancy study.

For the CDR3, the DNA is TGTGCCAGCAGCCTACGGGCGGGAGAAGCTTTCTTT. It encodes CASSLRAGEAFF. This rearrangement joins TRBV6-5 to TRBJ1-1, with D uncertain. This CDR3 spans 12 amino acids. V was pared by 6 bases and J by 8 bases, with 13 bases between. Germline lookup yields CDR1 MNHEY and CDR2 SVGAGI.

V usage is TRBV7-3 and J usage is TRBJ2-2; 7 bases are shared with TRBD2. The CDR3 has 15 residues. Germline V gives CDR1 SGHTA, CDR2 FQGTGA. Trimming removed 3 bases from V and 2 bases from J; junction bases left unmatched: 3. CDR3 in amino acids: CASSLGGVNTGELFF. CDR3 DNA: TGTGCCAGCAGCTTGGGGGGGGTCAACACCGGGGAGCTGTTTTTT.

The chain employs TRBV7-9 and TRBJ2-7; D uncertain. The germline CDR1 and CDR2 sequences are SEHNR and FQNEAQ (reference sequence). CDR3 length: 15 amino acids. V dropped 4 bases and J dropped 1 base, with 14 bases sitting between them. CDR3 DNA: TGTGCCAGCAGCTATTCGATTACACATTCCTACGAGCAGTACTTC. This gives the protein CASSYSITHSYEQYF.

This chain connects TRBV5-1 to TRBJ2-3; 9 nucleotides line up with TRBD1. Per germline, CDR1 SGHRS and CDR2 YFSETQ. Trimming took 3 bases from V and 0 from J; bases not matched to a gene: 5. This CDR3 is 16 amino acids long. Here the CDR3 reads CASSWTGAKSTDTQYF. The CDR3 bases are TGCGCCAGCAGCTGGACAGGGGCCAAGAGCACAGATACGCAGTATTTT.

The rearrangement links TRBV7-2 to TRBJ1-1; 9 nucleotides match TRBD1. The CDR3 sequence is 13 residues long. Per germline, CDR1 SGHTA and CDR2 FQGNSA. Unmatched junction bases numbered 4, after V lost 7 bases and J lost 4 bases. CDR3 amino acids: CASNLDRGTEAFF. CDR3 nucleotides: TGTGCCAGCAACTTGGACAGGGGCACTGAAGCTTTCTTT.

In DNA, the CDR3 is TGCGCCAGCAGCTTGGGACAGACTAATGAAAAACTGTTTTTT. Protein product: CASSLGQTNEKLFF. V and J are TRBV5-1 and TRBJ1-4; D is perhaps TRBD1 (5 bases). The length of the CDR3 is 14 residues. Per germline, CDR1 SGHRS and CDR2 YFSETQ. V shed 0 bases and J shed 2 bases, with 5 bases lying between them.

In this sample, this clone turned up once. The chain uses TRBV28 and TRBJ1-2; tentative D call: TRBD1 (6 bases). CDR3 length: 17 residues. The germline CDR1 and CDR2 sequences are MDHEN and SYDVKM. Trimming removed 4 bases at V and 5 bases at J, with 23 bases between. CDR3 DNA: TGTGCCAGCAGTTCCCCCGCCCTCAGACAAGGGGGTTATGGCTACACCTTC. Protein sequence: CASSSPALRQGGYGYTF.

V and J are TRBV7-3 and TRBJ2-1; perhaps TRBD1 as D (6 bases). This CDR3 contains 14 residues. Germline V gene lookup returns CDR1 SGHTA and CDR2 FQGTGA. Trimming cost V 6 bases and J 9 bases, with 18 bases left between them. For the CDR3, the DNA is TGTGCCAGCAGACAGGGACCCACGAACGGTGAGCAGTTCTTC. Its translation: CASRQGPTNGEQFF.

This chain connects TRBV19 to TRBJ2-3; 10 bases line up with TRBD2. CDR1 is LNHDA and CDR2 is SQIVND in the germline V gene (reference sequence). V lost 0 bases, J lost 7 bases, and 7 bases stayed unmatched. The CDR3 is made up of 16 amino acids. The CDR3 region is CASSIELAGAPYTQYF. CDR3 DNA: TGTGCCAGTAGTATAGAGCTAGCGGGGGCCCCGTATACGCAGTATTTT.

This chain links TRBV4-1 with TRBJ1-5; D gene ambiguous. CDR3 length: 14 residues. The germline V and J ends were trimmed by 3 bases and 2 bases, with 8 bases remaining between them. Germline V gene lookup returns CDR1 MGHRA and CDR2 YSYEKL. As DNA, the CDR3 is TGCGCCAGCAGCCAGGGTCAGGGCAATCAGCCCCAGCATTTT. Amino acid sequence: CASSQGQGNQPQHF.

This sequence joins TRBV19 and TRBJ2-1; 7 bases map to TRBD2. The germline gives CDR1 LNHDA, CDR2 SQIVND (reference sequence). The CDR3 totals 17 residues. V shed 3 bases, J shed 7 bases, and the junction held 15 bases outside the gene matches. The CDR3 sequence: CASSIRLAAISGNEQFF. CDR3 in DNA: TGTGCCAGTAGTATCCGGCTAGCGGCAATAAGCGGAAATGAGCAGTTCTTC.

The V gene is TRBV7-3, the J gene TRBJ1-2; TRBD1 matches at 7 bases. The germline V gene has CDR1 SGHTA and CDR2 FQGTGA. This CDR3 comprises 14 residues. Trimming cost V 0 bases and J 6 bases; bases outside gene matches: 4. CDR3 nucleotides: TGTGCCAGCAGCTTAACAGGGGGCTTGCATGGCTACACCTTC. Translating gives CASSLTGGLHGYTF.

This sequence joins TRBV10-3 and TRBJ1-1, with 9 positions matching TRBD1. This CDR3 is built from 14 residues. Germline V lookup: CDR1 ENHRY, CDR2 SYGVKD. The V gene end was trimmed by 6 bases and the J gene end by 6 bases; junction bases not matched to a gene: 8. The DNA of the CDR3 is TGTGCCATCAGCCCGGACAGGGGCGAGGCTGAAGCTTTCTTT. Protein: CAISPDRGEAEAFF.

This sequence joins TRBV11-1 and TRBJ2-7; 7 bases align to TRBD1. From germline, CDR1 is SGHAT and CDR2 FQDESV (reference sequence). J was trimmed by 4 bases and V by 5 bases; bases with no gene match: 5. CDR3 length equals 13 residues. Here the CDR3 reads CASSQGQIYEQYF. CDR3 in DNA: TGTGCCAGCAGCCAGGGACAGATATACGAGCAGTACTTC.

The rearrangement links TRBV7-7 to TRBJ1-1, with D perhaps TRBD1 (5 bases). Germline loops: CDR1 SSHAT, CDR2 FNYEAQ (reference sequence). The CDR3 sequence is 16 residues long. V was shortened by 5 bases and J by 4 bases, with 20 bases between the two germline ends. The CDR3 protein is CASSPMTAQGGTEAFF. The CDR3 DNA is TGTGCCAGCAGCCCAATGACAGCCCAGGGCGGCACTGAAGCTTTCTTT.

Here the CDR3 reads CASSFRDIRTGTEAFF. CDR3 in DNA: TGTGCCAGCAGCTTCCGGGACATCCGAACGGGAACTGAAGCTTTCTTT. The rearrangement links TRBV7-2 to TRBJ1-1, with a weak D call TRBD1 (6 bases). Per the germline V gene, CDR1 is SGHTA and CDR2 is FQGNSA. CDR3 size: 16 residues. Trimming took off 3 bases at V and 5 bases at J, with 19 bases between the two ends.

V usage is TRBV19 and J usage is TRBJ1-4; D gene unclear. CDR1 is LNHDA, CDR2 SQIVND, per germline (reference sequence). The CDR3 contains 12 residues. Trimming cost V 5 bases and J 8 bases, with 9 bases left between them. CDR3 loop: CASSAGREKLFF. CDR3 in DNA: TGTGCCAGTAGTGCCGGGAGGGAAAAACTGTTTTTT.

V gene TRBV9 combines with J gene TRBJ1-1, with D uncertain. Trimming pared 4 bases from V and 5 bases from J, leaving 12 bases between. The germline CDR1 and CDR2 sequences are SGDLS and YYNGEE. CDR3 length: 13 amino acids. The DNA for the CDR3 is TGTGCCAGCAGCTCCAACCCGGGGACTGAAGCTTTCTTT. This encodes CASSSNPGTEAFF.

This sequence joins TRBV7-7 and TRBJ2-7; D is uncertain. Trimming took 2 bases from V and 5 from J, leaving 22 bases between them. There are 17 residues in the CDR3. The V gene's germline CDR1 is SSHAT and CDR2 FNYEAQ (reference sequence). CDR3 residues: CASSLRINRRVADEQYF. In nucleotides, the CDR3 is TGTGCCAGCAGCTTACGGATTAACCGACGGGTTGCGGACGAGCAGTACTTC.

This clone was observed once. The CDR3 loop reads CASSFPGQKNIQYF. DNA of the CDR3: TGTGCCAGCAGCTTCCCGGGACAGAAAAACATTCAGTACTTC. The V and J genes are TRBV5-4 and TRBJ2-4; TRBD1 aligns across 7 bases. V lost 2 bases and J lost 4; bases outside the gene matches: 3. This CDR3 has 14 amino acids. Germline values: CDR1 SGHNT, CDR2 YYREEE (reference sequence).

The CDR3 loop is CASSQEMRSGGWYF. DNA for the CDR3: TGTGCCAGCAGCCAAGAAATGAGGAGCGGGGGATGGTACTTC. This rearrangement joins TRBV4-2 to TRBJ2-5; 8 nucleotides line up with TRBD2. In germline, CDR1 is LGHNA, CDR2 YNFKEQ. The CDR3 spans 14 residues. Unmatched junction bases numbered 10, after V lost 0 bases and J lost 13 bases.

The chain links TRBV15 to TRBJ1-4; 10 bases line up with TRBD1. V lost 3 bases, J lost 6 bases, and 7 bases stayed unmatched. The CDR3 sequence is 16 residues long. Germline V CDR1 and CDR2: LNHNV, YYDKDF (reference sequence). CDR3 residues: CATSRDRQGAYEKLFF. The CDR3 DNA sequence: TGTGCCACCAGCAGGGACCGACAGGGGGCATATGAAAAACTGTTTTTT.

The chain combines TRBV29-1 with TRBJ1-2; 9 nucleotides line up with TRBD1. The germline gives CDR1 SQVTM, CDR2 ANQGSEA. The CDR3 spans 12 residues. J lost 4 bases, V lost 5 bases, and 2 bases had no gene match. The CDR3 DNA reads as TGCAGCGTTCGGACAGGGGTCTATGGCTACACCTTC. This encodes CSVRTGVYGYTF. Full variable domain (rest looked up from reference TRBV29-1 and TRBJ1-2): SAVISQKPSRDICQRGTSLTIQCQVDSQVTMMFWYRQQPGQSLTLIATANQGSEATYESGFVIDKFPISRPNLTFSTLTVSNMSPEDSSIYLCSVRTGVYGYTFGSGTRLTVV.

The chain carries TRBV9 and TRBJ1-1; TRBD1 matches 7 bases. Germline V CDR1 and CDR2: SGDLS, YYNGEE. Unmatched junction bases numbered 2, after V lost 3 bases and J lost 0 bases. This CDR3 has 14 amino acids. Written as DNA, the CDR3 is TGTGCCAGCAGCGGGGACAGTCTGAACACTGAAGCTTTCTTT. Protein: CASSGDSLNTEAFF.

The rearrangement uses TRBV6-1 and TRBJ1-5; TRBD1 might be the D (5 bases). Germline CDR1 reads MNHNS; CDR2 reads SASEGT. This CDR3 spans 15 amino acids. V lost 5 bases and J lost 2, with 13 bases in between. The CDR3 loop reads CASSQGVRGNQPQHF. The DNA for the CDR3 is TGTGCCAGCAGTCAAGGGGTGAGGGGCAATCAGCCCCAGCATTTT.

This chain links TRBV6-5 with TRBJ1-2; D not certain. The CDR3 totals 14 residues. From germline, CDR1 is MNHEY and CDR2 SVGAGI. Trimming cost V 0 bases and J 1 base, with 6 bases left between them. Written as DNA, the CDR3 is TGTGCCAGCAGTTACTCGACAAATAACTATGGCTACACCTTC. This translates into CASSYSTNNYGYTF.

This rearrangement joins TRBV11-2 to TRBJ2-3; perhaps TRBD1 as D (6 bases). Trimming took off 6 bases at V and 0 bases at J, with 13 bases between the two ends. Germline-derived CDR1 and CDR2 are SGHAT and FQNNGV. The CDR3 has 15 amino acids. CDR3 loop: CASSVGQSSTDTQYF. The CDR3 region has the DNA TGTGCCAGCAGTGTCGGACAGTCTAGCACAGATACGCAGTATTTT.

This rearrangement joins TRBV11-2 to TRBJ2-7; 8 nucleotides agree with TRBD2. Germline V gene data show CDR1 as SGHAT and CDR2 as FQNNGV. After removal of 5 bases from V and 10 bases from J, the junction contained 4 bases not matched to a gene. The CDR3 has 11 residues. CDR3 sequence reads: CASSHGLAQYF. For the CDR3, the DNA is TGTGCCAGCAGCCATGGACTAGCCCAGTACTTC. The full variable domain, completed using reference TRBV11-2 and TRBJ2-7, is EAGVAQSPRYKIIEKRQSVAFWCNPISGHATLYWYQQILGQGPKLLIQFQNNGVVDDSQLPKDRFSAERLKGVDSTLKIQPAKLEDSAVYLCASSHGLAQYFGPGTRLTVT.